This T cell receptor beta chain was sequenced in a study of shared clonotypes between healthy human individuals. On the study more broadly: Researchers assigned three CD4 naive, three CD4 memory, two CD8 naive and one CD8 memory plate to each donor.

CDR3 length: 12 residues. Germline V gene lookup returns CDR1 SQVTM and CDR2 ANQGSEA. The V end was cut by 8 bases, the J end by 2 bases, with 11 bases between. This clone has only one observation. Method: immunoSEQ multiplex PCR; TCRdb's copy keeps in-frame clones and lacks some. Among approximately 980,000 clones listed, approximately 80% were seen once. The sequencing sample was made of memory CD4+ T cells sorted from blood. This sample's subset: CD45RA-negative fraction. The sequence derives from a young man in good health. The chain combines TRBV29-1 with TRBJ2-3; the D gene is possibly TRBD1 (5 bases). DNA for the CDR3: TGCAGCTCCCGACAGATCACAGATACGCAGTATTTT. As protein: CSSRQITDTQYF.